The 5 T cell receptor beta chains presented below share a single source sample, sequenced in a study of neoadjuvant anti-PD-1 for oral cavity cancer. Clones were sequenced by immunoSEQ multiplex PCR, and TCRdb holds only the in-frame ones, with some missing. The profile shows about 72,000 clones, 65% to 85% of them singletons. The input for sequencing was PBMCs, taken before nivolumab (anti-PD-1) treatment. The receptors originated from a person between 35 and 79 years old with oral cavity squamous cell carcinoma.

The genes are TRBV7-8 and TRBJ1-5; 7 bases are a match to TRBD1. Germline V CDR1 and CDR2: SGHVS, FQNEAQ. The CDR3 totals 18 residues. The J segment lost 4 bases and the V segment lost 5 bases, leaving 17 bases of the junction unmatched. The CDR3 DNA follows: TGTGCCAGCAGCCCCTCGTTTTCCTGGAGACAGGGAAATCAGCCCCAGCATTTT. Its protein product is CASSPSFSWRQGNQPQHF.

V is TRBV27 and J is TRBJ2-7, with 7 bases matching TRBD2. Germline lookup yields CDR1 MNHEY and CDR2 SMNVEV (reference sequence). J lost 4 bases, V lost 7 bases, and 13 bases had no gene match. This CDR3 region has 15 residues. CDR3 coding DNA: TGTGCCAGCATCGGGCTAGCGGCCCGCCGTTACGAGCAGTACTTC. Amino acid sequence: CASIGLAARRYEQYF.

The chain is built from TRBV6-1 and TRBJ1-2, with D maybe TRBD1 (6 bases). The CDR3 contains 15 residues. Germline V gives CDR1 MNHNS, CDR2 SASEGT. V lost 5 bases to trimming and J lost 0 bases, with 13 bases between them. CDR3: CASSTGQPANYGYTF. The CDR3 DNA reads as TGTGCCAGCAGTACCGGACAGCCCGCTAACTATGGCTACACCTTC.

CDR3 in amino acids: CASKRATDTQYF. CDR3 bases: TGTGCCAGCAAACGGGCCACAGATACGCAGTATTTT. The V and J genes are TRBV28 and TRBJ2-3; D is uncertain. The V gene's germline CDR1 is MDHEN and CDR2 SYDVKM. The ends were cut back, 7 bases at V and 2 bases at J, with 7 bases in the middle. CDR3 length: 12 residues.

This clone was detected only once. The CDR3 sequence is CASSVDLAVYNEQFF. CDR3 nucleotides: TGTGCCAGCAGCGTAGACCTAGCGGTCTACAATGAGCAGTTCTTC. The chain uses TRBV9 and TRBJ2-1; 7 nucleotides agree with TRBD2. CDR1 is SGDLS and CDR2 is YYNGEE in the germline V gene. The V and J ends lost 0 bases and 3 bases, in that order; junction bases with no gene match: 3. The CDR3 is made up of 15 amino acids.